Presented here are 22 T cell receptor beta chains from one specimen sequenced in a study of blood T cell repertoires in COVID-19. Using immunoSEQ multiplex PCR, the repertoire was profiled, and TCRdb retains in-frame clones only, with some absent. The sample has about 110,000 clones; 70% to 90% are singletons. Sequencing used peripheral blood. The receptors shown here come from a human donor in a cohort sampled during active COVID-19.

The rearrangement uses TRBV27 and TRBJ2-2; 9 positions agree with TRBD1. The CDR3 runs 15 residues. Germline V gene sequence: CDR1 MNHEY, CDR2 SMNVEV (reference sequence). J was trimmed by 6 bases and V by 6 bases; bases with no gene match: 8. CDR3 bases: TGTGCCAGCAGACCCATTGGGACAGGGCCCGGGGAGCTGTTTTTT. Amino acid sequence: CASRPIGTGPGELFF.

V usage is TRBV4-3 and J usage is TRBJ2-3; a possible D gene is TRBD2 (6 bases). The CDR3 has 14 amino acids. Between the trimmed V and J ends, which lost 1 base and 8 bases, there was a span of 13 bases. Germline CDR1 LGHNA, CDR2 YSLEER. The CDR3 protein is CASSQARGVGTQYF. For the CDR3, the DNA is TGCGCCAGCAGCCAAGCGCGGGGCGTGGGTACGCAGTATTTT.

V gene TRBV6-5 combines with J gene TRBJ2-3, with unresolved D. V gave up 6 bases and J gave up 6 bases, with 13 bases separating them. The germline gives CDR1 MNHEY, CDR2 SVGAGI. This CDR3 comprises 13 residues. The CDR3 DNA reads TGTGCCAGCAGCCTACGTCCCGCGGATACGCAGTATTTT. It encodes CASSLRPADTQYF.

The genes are TRBV5-1 and TRBJ2-3; 16 bases line up with TRBD2. The CDR3 is made up of 16 amino acids. Germline values: CDR1 SGHRS, CDR2 YFSETQ. J gave up 5 bases and V 4 bases, and 4 bases lay outside the gene matches. For the CDR3, the DNA is TGCGCCAGCAGCCAGGGACTAGCGGGAGGGCAAGATACGCAGTATTTT. Its protein product is CASSQGLAGGQDTQYF.

This chain connects TRBV23-1 to TRBJ1-5; D ambiguous. Being an ORF, TRBV23-1 has a function that is uncertain. V lost 0 bases to trimming and J lost 3 bases, with 15 bases between them. The CDR3 is made up of 17 amino acids. The CDR3 bases are TGCGCCAGCAGTCAATCGAAGATAACCGCGTTCAATCAGCCCCAGCATTTT. This sequence encodes CASSQSKITAFNQPQHF.

The rearrangement links TRBV7-3 to TRBJ2-1; 7 nucleotides match TRBD1. Trimming cost V 5 bases and J 4 bases; bases outside gene matches: 8. The CDR3 contains 15 residues. In germline, CDR1 is SGHTA, CDR2 FQGTGA. Here the CDR3 reads CASSDWTGGYNEQFF. The CDR3 bases are TGTGCCAGCAGCGACTGGACAGGAGGTTACAATGAGCAGTTCTTC.

The J gene is TRBJ2-7, the V gene TRBV10-1; 8 nucleotides align to TRBD1. The J segment lost 3 bases and the V segment lost 3 bases, leaving 7 bases of the junction unmatched. This CDR3 has 15 amino acids. Germline V lookup: CDR1 WNHNN, CDR2 SYGVQD (reference sequence). The CDR3 DNA follows: TGCGCCAGCAGTGAAAAGTACGGACAGGGCTACGAGCAGTACTTC. It yields the protein CASSEKYGQGYEQYF.

The CDR3 reads CASSSGLAGGVGEQYF. CDR3 in DNA: TGTGCCAGCAGCTCCGGACTAGCGGGAGGAGTTGGCGAGCAGTACTTC. The chain joins TRBV11-2 to TRBJ2-7; 14 positions agree with TRBD2. With V trimmed by 4 bases and J by 6 bases, 8 bases remained unmatched. This CDR3 is 16 amino acids long. Germline CDR1 and CDR2: SGHAT and FQNNGV. Using reference TRBV11-2 and TRBJ2-7 for the parts outside the CDR3, the full variable domain is EAGVAQSPRYKIIEKRQSVAFWCNPISGHATLYWYQQILGQGPKLLIQFQNNGVVDDSQLPKDRFSAERLKGVDSTLKIQPAKLEDSAVYLCASSSGLAGGVGEQYFGPGTRLTVT.

The chain recombines TRBV5-1 with TRBJ2-1; 10 positions match TRBD1. V gave up 4 bases and J gave up 6 bases; unmatched junction bases: 16. Germline-derived CDR1 and CDR2 are SGHRS and YFSETQ. This CDR3 is built from 18 residues. The CDR3 DNA reads TGCGCCAGCAGCAAGTATGGGACAGGGGCCTCGAGCTCCAATGAGCAGTTCTTC. Translating gives CASSKYGTGASSSNEQFF.

This rearrangement joins TRBV6-2 or TRBV6-3 to TRBJ2-1, with 13 nucleotides matching TRBD2. Per germline, CDR1 MNHEY and CDR2 SVGEGT. The junction had 14 bases not matched to a gene; V was cut back by 3 bases and J by 9 bases. The CDR3 runs 18 residues. CDR3: CASSYELAGGPIMFEQFF. The DNA of the CDR3 is TGTGCCAGCAGTTATGAACTAGCGGGAGGGCCTATCATGTTTGAGCAGTTCTTC.

The rearrangement uses TRBV7-6 and TRBJ1-4, with D possibly matching TRBD1 (5 bases). The CDR3 spans 15 residues. Trimming took off 2 bases at V and 6 bases at J, with 13 bases between the two ends. The germline CDR1 and CDR2 sequences are SGHVS and FNYEAQ. The CDR3, as DNA: TGTGCCAGCAGCTTATCAGGGACTGGGGATGAAAAACTGTTTTTT. Translating gives CASSLSGTGDEKLFF.

In DNA, the CDR3 is TGTGCCAGCAGCCCAAGATCTGAGGGAGTGGAGTTCTTC. Translating it yields CASSPRSEGVEFF. The rearrangement links TRBV3-1 (or the pseudogene TRBV3-2) to TRBJ2-1; D is possibly TRBD2 (5 bases). In germline, CDR1 is LGHDT, CDR2 YNNKEL (reference sequence). CDR3 length: 13 residues. The ends were cut back, 4 bases at V and 14 bases at J, with 18 bases in the middle.

V and J are TRBV28 and TRBJ2-3, with 10 bases aligning to TRBD2. Losses at the gene ends were 1 base for V and 2 bases for J; bases not matched to a gene: 6. This CDR3 is 17 amino acids long. Germline V gives CDR1 MDHEN, CDR2 SYDVKM. CDR3 in DNA: TGTGCCAGCAGTTTATCCCCCCTAGCGGGAGCCACAGATACGCAGTATTTT. Amino acids: CASSLSPLAGATDTQYF. The whole variable domain, remainder taken from reference TRBV28 and TRBJ2-3, is DVKVTQSSRYLVKRTGEKVFLECVQDMDHENMFWYRQDPGLGLRLIYFSYDVKMKEKGDIPEGYSVSREKKERFSLILESASTNQTSMYLCASSLSPLAGATDTQYFGPGTRLTVL.

The V and J genes are TRBV11-2 and TRBJ2-5; 9 bases fit TRBD2. The germline V gene encodes CDR1 SGHAT and CDR2 FQNNGV. Trimming took 5 bases from V and 2 from J; bases not matched to a gene: 9. The CDR3 contains 16 residues. DNA of the CDR3: TGTGCCAGCAGCCCCATACTAGCGGGCATACAAGAGACCCAGTACTTC. It codes for CASSPILAGIQETQYF. Filled out from reference TRBV11-2 and TRBJ2-5, the complete variable domain reads EAGVAQSPRYKIIEKRQSVAFWCNPISGHATLYWYQQILGQGPKLLIQFQNNGVVDDSQLPKDRFSAERLKGVDSTLKIQPAKLEDSAVYLCASSPILAGIQETQYFGPGTRLLVL.

The chain couples TRBV9 to TRBJ1-1; no definite D call. This CDR3 has 16 residues. In germline, CDR1 is SGDLS, CDR2 YYNGEE. Trimming took 3 bases from V and 3 from J, leaving 18 bases between them. CDR3 nucleotides: TGTGCCAGCAGCGGTCTTGGGCAGGCTTGGGACACTGAAGCTTTCTTT. This codes for CASSGLGQAWDTEAFF.

The V call is TRBV27, the J call TRBJ1-2; weak D call: TRBD1 (5 bases). The CDR3 extends over 16 amino acids. V lost 0 bases and J 4 bases, leaving 15 bases between the germline ends. Germline V gene data show CDR1 as MNHEY and CDR2 as SMNVEV (reference sequence). DNA for the CDR3: TGTGCCAGCAGTTTATCGCCCCAGGGAGGAATCTATGGCTACACCTTC. Translating gives CASSLSPQGGIYGYTF.

The J gene is TRBJ1-1, the V gene TRBV3-1 (or the pseudogene TRBV3-2), with 7 bases fitting TRBD1. Per germline, CDR1 LGHDT and CDR2 YNNKEL (reference sequence). V was clipped by 4 bases and J by 1 base; unmatched bases: 3. CDR3 length: 14 amino acids. The CDR3 reads CASSRHRGNTEAFF. The CDR3 DNA sequence: TGTGCCAGCAGCCGCCACAGGGGGAACACTGAAGCTTTCTTT.

The J gene is TRBJ1-3, the V gene TRBV7-8, with 8 bases aligning to TRBD1. Germline CDR1 SGHVS, CDR2 FQNEAQ. Trimming cost V 5 bases and J 0 bases; bases outside gene matches: 9. This CDR3 has 17 residues. The CDR3 sequence: CASSGGQGAFSGNTIYF. DNA for the CDR3: TGTGCCAGCAGCGGGGGGCAGGGGGCTTTCTCTGGAAACACCATATATTTT.

This sequence joins TRBV5-8 and TRBJ1-2; a weak D match, TRBD1 (6 bases). In germline, CDR1 is SGHTS, CDR2 YDEGEE. This CDR3 spans 13 amino acids. Trimming stripped 6 bases from V and 7 bases from J, with 16 bases between. CDR3 residues: CASMFTGRPGYTF. The CDR3, as DNA: TGTGCCAGCATGTTTACAGGGAGACCTGGCTACACCTTC.

The chain carries TRBV7-3 and TRBJ1-2; possible D gene TRBD1, 5 bases. V was clipped by 1 base and J by 8 bases, with 17 bases between them. Per germline, CDR1 SGHTA and CDR2 FQGTGA. This CDR3 has 15 amino acids. The CDR3 spells CASSLSGAARLGYTF. In nucleotides, the CDR3 is TGTGCCAGCAGCTTAAGCGGGGCGGCCAGGCTGGGCTACACCTTC.

The chain joins TRBV6-5 to TRBJ1-6; 11 bases agree with TRBD1. Looked up from germline, CDR1 is MNHEY and CDR2 is SVGAGI. Germline trimming cut 4 bases from V and 12 bases from J; bases unmatched to any gene: 5. The CDR3 length is 14 residues. This chain's CDR3 is CASSSMDRGQPLHF. As DNA, the CDR3 is TGTGCCAGCAGTTCGATGGACAGGGGGCAACCCCTCCACTTT.

The chain links TRBV28 to TRBJ1-1; D gene ambiguous. CDR1 and CDR2 from the germline V gene are MDHEN and SYDVKM. The CDR3 loop spans 14 amino acids. V was pared by 6 bases and J by 0 bases, with 11 bases between. CDR3 in DNA: TGTGCCAGCAGGTCAGCTGCGGTGAACACTGAAGCTTTCTTT. It yields the protein CASRSAAVNTEAFF.